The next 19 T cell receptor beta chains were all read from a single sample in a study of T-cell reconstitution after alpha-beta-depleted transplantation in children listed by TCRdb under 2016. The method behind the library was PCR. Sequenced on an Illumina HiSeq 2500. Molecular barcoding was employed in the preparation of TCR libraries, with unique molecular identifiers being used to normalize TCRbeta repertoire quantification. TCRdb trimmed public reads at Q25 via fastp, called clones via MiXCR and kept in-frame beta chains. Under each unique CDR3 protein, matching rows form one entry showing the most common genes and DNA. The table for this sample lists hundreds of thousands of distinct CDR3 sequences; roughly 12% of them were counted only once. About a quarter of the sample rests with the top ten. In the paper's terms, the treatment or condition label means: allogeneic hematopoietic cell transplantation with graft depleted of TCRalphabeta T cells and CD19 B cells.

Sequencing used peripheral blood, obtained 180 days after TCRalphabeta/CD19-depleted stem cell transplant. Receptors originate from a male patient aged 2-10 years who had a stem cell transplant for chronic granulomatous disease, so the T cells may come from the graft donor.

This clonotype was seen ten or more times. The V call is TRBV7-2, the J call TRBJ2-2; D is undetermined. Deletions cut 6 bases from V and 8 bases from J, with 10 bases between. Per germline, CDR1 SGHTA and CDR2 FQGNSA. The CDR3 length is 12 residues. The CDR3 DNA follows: TGTGCCAGCAGTTTGTGGTCTGGGGAGCTGTTTTTT. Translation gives CASSLWSGELFF.

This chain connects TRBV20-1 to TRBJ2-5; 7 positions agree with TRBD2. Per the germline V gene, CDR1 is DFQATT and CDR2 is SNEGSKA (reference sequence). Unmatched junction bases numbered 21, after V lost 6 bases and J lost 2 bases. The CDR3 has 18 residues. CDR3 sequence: CSALRGRVAIHGQETQYF. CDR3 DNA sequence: TGCAGTGCCCTGCGTGGGAGGGTGGCCATTCACGGGCAAGAGACCCAGTACTTC.

Here the CDR3 DNA reads TGTGCCAGCAGTTCTCTGACAGCAAATTCACCCCTCCACTTT. This gives the protein CASSSLTANSPLHF. This chain links TRBV28 with TRBJ1-6, with D perhaps matching TRBD1 (5 bases). There are 14 residues in the CDR3. Germline V lookup: CDR1 MDHEN, CDR2 SYDVKM. V shed 4 bases and J shed 7 bases, with 11 bases lying between them.

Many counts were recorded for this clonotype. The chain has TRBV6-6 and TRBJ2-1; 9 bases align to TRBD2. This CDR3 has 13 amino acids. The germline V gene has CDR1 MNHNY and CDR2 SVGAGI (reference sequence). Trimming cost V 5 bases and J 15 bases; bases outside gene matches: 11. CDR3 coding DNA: TGTGCCAGCAGTCGCCAGCCGGGACTAGCACTGTTCTTC. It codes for CASSRQPGLALFF.

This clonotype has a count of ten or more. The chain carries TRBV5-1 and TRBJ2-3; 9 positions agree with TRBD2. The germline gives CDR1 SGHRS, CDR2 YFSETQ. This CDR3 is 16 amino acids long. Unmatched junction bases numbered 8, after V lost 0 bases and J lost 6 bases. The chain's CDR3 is CASSLESSGVGDTQYF. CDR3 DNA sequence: TGCGCCAGCAGCTTGGAGTCTAGCGGGGTTGGCGATACGCAGTATTTT. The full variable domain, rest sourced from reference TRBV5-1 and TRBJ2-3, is KAGVTQTPRYLIKTRGQQVTLSCSPISGHRSVSWYQQTPGQGLQFLFEYFSETQRNKGNFPGRFSGRQFSNSRSEMNVSTLELGDSALYLCASSLESSGVGDTQYFGPGTRLTVL.

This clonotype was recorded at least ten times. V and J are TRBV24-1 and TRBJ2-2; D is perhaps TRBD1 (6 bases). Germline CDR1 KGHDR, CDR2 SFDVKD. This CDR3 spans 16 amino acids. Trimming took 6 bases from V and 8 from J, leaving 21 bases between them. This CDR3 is CATSSRQGSIRGELFF. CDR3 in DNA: TGTGCCACCAGTTCTCGGCAGGGGTCGATCCGAGGGGAGCTGTTTTTT.

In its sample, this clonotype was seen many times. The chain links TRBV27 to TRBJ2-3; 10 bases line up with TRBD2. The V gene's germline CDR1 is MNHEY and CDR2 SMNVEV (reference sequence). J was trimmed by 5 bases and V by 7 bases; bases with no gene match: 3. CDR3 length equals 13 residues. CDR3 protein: CASMLAGGDTQYF. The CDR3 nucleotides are TGTGCCAGCATGTTAGCGGGGGGAGATACGCAGTATTTT.

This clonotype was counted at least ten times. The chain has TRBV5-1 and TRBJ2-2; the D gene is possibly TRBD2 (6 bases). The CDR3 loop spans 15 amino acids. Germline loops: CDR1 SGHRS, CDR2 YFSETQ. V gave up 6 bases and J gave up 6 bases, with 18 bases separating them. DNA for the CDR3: TGCGCCAGCACGGGATCCGGGAGATTAGCCGGGGAGCTGTTTTTT. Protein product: CASTGSGRLAGELFF.

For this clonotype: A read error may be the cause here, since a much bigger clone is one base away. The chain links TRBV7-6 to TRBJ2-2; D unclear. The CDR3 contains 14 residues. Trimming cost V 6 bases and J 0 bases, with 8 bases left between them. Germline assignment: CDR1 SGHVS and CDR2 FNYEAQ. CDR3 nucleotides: TGTGCCAGCAGAAATACGACGAACACCGGGGAGCTGTTTTTT. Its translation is CASRNTTNTGELFF.

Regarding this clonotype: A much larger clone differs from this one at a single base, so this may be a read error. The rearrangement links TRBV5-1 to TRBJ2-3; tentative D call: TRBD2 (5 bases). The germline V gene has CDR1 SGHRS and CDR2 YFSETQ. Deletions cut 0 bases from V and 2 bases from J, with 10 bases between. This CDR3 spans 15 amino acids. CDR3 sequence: CASSLGLTITDTQYF. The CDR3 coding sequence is TGCGCCAGCAGCTTGGGTCTGACTATCACAGATACGCAGTATTTT.

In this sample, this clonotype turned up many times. The CDR3 DNA is TGCGCCAGCAGCCTTTTCGGGACCTCCTACAATGAGCAGTTCTTC. As protein: CASSLFGTSYNEQFF. V usage is TRBV5-1 and J usage is TRBJ2-1; possibly TRBD1 or TRBD2 for D (5 bases each). Trimming pared 4 bases from V and 0 bases from J, leaving 11 bases between. The germline V gene encodes CDR1 SGHRS and CDR2 YFSETQ. The CDR3 is 15 residues long.

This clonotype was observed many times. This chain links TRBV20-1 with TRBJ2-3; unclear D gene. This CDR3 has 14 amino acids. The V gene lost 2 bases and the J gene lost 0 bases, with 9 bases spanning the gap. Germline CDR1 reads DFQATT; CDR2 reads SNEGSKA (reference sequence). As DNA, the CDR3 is TGCAGTGCTAGACCGGGTTTTAGCACAGATACGCAGTATTTT. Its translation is CSARPGFSTDTQYF.

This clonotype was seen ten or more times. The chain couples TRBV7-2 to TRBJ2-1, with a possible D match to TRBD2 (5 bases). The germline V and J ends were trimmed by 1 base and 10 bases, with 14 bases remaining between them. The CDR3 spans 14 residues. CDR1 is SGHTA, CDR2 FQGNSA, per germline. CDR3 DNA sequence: TGTGCCAGCAGCTTAGTAGGGCTAGCACGAGAGCAGTTCTTC. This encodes CASSLVGLAREQFF.

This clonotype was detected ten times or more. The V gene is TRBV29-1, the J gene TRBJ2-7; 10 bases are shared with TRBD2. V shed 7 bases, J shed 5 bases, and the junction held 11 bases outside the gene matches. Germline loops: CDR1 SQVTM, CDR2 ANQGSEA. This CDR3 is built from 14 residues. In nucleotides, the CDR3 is TGCAGCGGGGGGAGTGGACTAGCGGTAAACGAGCAGTACTTC. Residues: CSGGSGLAVNEQYF.

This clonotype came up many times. As DNA, the CDR3 is TGTGCCAGCACCCGTGAGGGGGCTAGTGAGACCCAGTACTTC. Amino acids: CASTREGASETQYF. The V call is TRBV12-3 or TRBV12-4, the J call TRBJ2-5, with 7 positions matching TRBD1. Trimming took 7 bases from V and 5 from J; bases not matched to a gene: 10. This CDR3 is built from 14 residues.

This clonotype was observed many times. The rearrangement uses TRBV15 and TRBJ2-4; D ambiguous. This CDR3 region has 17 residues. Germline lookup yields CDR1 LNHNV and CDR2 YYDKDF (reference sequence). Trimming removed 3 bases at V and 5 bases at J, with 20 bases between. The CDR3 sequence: CATSSSPAPGQQNIQYF. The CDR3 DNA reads TGTGCCACCAGCAGTAGTCCTGCCCCTGGGCAGCAAAACATTCAGTACTTC.

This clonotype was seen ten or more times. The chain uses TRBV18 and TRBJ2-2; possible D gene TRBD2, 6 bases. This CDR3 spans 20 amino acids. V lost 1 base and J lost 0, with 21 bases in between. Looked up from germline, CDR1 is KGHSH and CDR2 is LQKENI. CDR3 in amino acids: CASSPLRVPGAPTNTGELFF. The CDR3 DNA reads TGTGCCAGCTCACCACTTAGGGTCCCGGGAGCACCAACGAACACCGGGGAGCTGTTTTTT.

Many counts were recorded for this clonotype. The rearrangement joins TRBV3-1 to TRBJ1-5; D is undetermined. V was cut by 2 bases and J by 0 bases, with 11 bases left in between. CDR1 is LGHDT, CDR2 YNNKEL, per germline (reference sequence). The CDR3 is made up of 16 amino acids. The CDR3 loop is CASSQRIFNSNQPQHF. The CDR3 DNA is TGTGCCAGCAGCCAAAGGATCTTCAATAGCAATCAGCCCCAGCATTTT. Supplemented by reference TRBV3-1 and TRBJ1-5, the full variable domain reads DTAVSQTPKYLVTQMGNDKSIKCEQNLGHDTMYWYKQDSKKFLKIMFSYNNKELIINETVPNRFSPKSPDKAHLNLHINSLELGDSAVYFCASSQRIFNSNQPQHFGDGTRLSIL.

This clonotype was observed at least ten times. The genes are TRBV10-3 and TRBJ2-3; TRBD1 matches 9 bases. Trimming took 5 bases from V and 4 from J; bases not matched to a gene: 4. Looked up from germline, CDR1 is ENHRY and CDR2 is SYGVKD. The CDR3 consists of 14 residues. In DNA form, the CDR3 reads TGTGCCATCAGTTTTGGGACAGGGTCAGATACGCAGTATTTT. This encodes CAISFGTGSDTQYF.